Each of the 5 T cell receptor beta chains below was sequenced from the same sample in a study of T cells in Graves' hyperthyroidism and ophthalmopathy. Using RNA transcripts as the source, TCR beta CDR3 regions were amplified. HTBI primers were employed in a first-round RT-PCR of the TCR CDR3. TCRdb independently ran MiXCR on the multiplex PCR reads; one entry per CDR3 protein. The profile shows about 620,000 distinct CDR3 sequences, about 16% of them singletons. Sequencing was carried out using blood. All receptors derive from a woman aged 25 to 39 with Graves' hyperthyroidism.

The chain joins TRBV29-1 to TRBJ1-2, with 7 bases lining up with TRBD1. The junction had 6 bases not matched to a gene; V was cut back by 6 bases and J by 2 bases. CDR1 and CDR2 (germline): SQVTM, ANQGSEA. The CDR3 is 13 residues long. CDR3 sequence (DNA): TGCAGCGTCCCCAGGGGGGGGAACTATGGCTACACCTTC. The encoded protein is CSVPRGGNYGYTF. Combining the CDR3 with reference TRBV29-1 and TRBJ1-2 gives the whole variable domain SAVISQKPSRDICQRGTSLTIQCQVDSQVTMMFWYRQQPGQSLTLIATANQGSEATYESGFVIDKFPISRPNLTFSTLTVSNMSPEDSSIYLCSVPRGGNYGYTFGSGTRLTVV.

This clonotype was found many times. CDR3 nucleotides: TGTGCCAGCAGCCAAGAAGCCGGGACAGGGATCTACGAGCAGTACTTC. Encoded protein: CASSQEAGTGIYEQYF. V usage is TRBV3-1 and J usage is TRBJ2-7; 9 nucleotides match TRBD1. In germline, CDR1 is LGHDT, CDR2 YNNKEL (reference sequence). V lost 0 bases and J lost 3; bases outside the gene matches: 6. The CDR3 totals 16 residues.

The V call is TRBV5-1, the J call TRBJ2-7; the D is unclear. Germline values: CDR1 SGHRS, CDR2 YFSETQ. V was cut by 3 bases and J by 6 bases, with 7 bases left in between. The CDR3 consists of 11 residues. CDR3 nucleotide sequence: TGCGCCAGCAGCTCAGCCGGCGAGCAGTACTTC. This translates into CASSSAGEQYF.

In its sample, this clonotype was seen many times. The chain recombines TRBV11-2 with TRBJ1-1; no firm D call. This CDR3 contains 11 residues. Germline loops: CDR1 SGHAT, CDR2 FQNNGV. V dropped 5 bases and J dropped 12 bases, with 13 bases sitting between them. CDR3 residues: CASSRREASFF. CDR3 DNA sequence: TGTGCCAGCAGCCGCCGGGAGGCGTCTTTCTTT.

The sample holds a few counts of this clonotype. This chain connects TRBV7-2 to TRBJ1-2, with D hard to call. V was cut by 5 bases and J by 5 bases, with 15 bases left in between. Germline V gives CDR1 SGHTA, CDR2 FQGNSA. The CDR3 length is 14 residues. CDR3 bases: TGTGCCAGCAGCGTGAGAGGGAATTTGTATGGCTACACCTTC. It yields the protein CASSVRGNLYGYTF.